This T cell receptor beta chain was captured by sequencing in a study of response to subunit inactivated influenza vaccine. Broader study findings: A suggestion made by the authors is that each seasonal influenza vaccination recruits few new T cells.

The length of the CDR3 is 13 residues. CDR1 is MNHNS, CDR2 SASEGT, per germline. Trimming removed 5 bases at V and 4 bases at J, with 11 bases between. TCRdb re-derived calls from the RT-PCR reads in MiXCR, one entry per CDR3 protein. Altogether under 550,000 distinct CDR3 sequences are present, about 8% being singletons, with the ten largest covering 10% to 15%. The sample holds many counts of this clonotype. Its antigen is still unknown. The starting material was PBMCs from blood, obtained around 25 months after vaccination. The rearrangement uses TRBV6-1 and TRBJ1-2; no definite D call. The clonotype comes from a man aged 50 to 75 who received an inactivated influenza vaccine. DNA for the CDR3: TGTGCCAGCAGTAAGACGGCAACCTATGGCTACACCTTC. Encoded protein: CASSKTATYGYTF.